This T cell receptor beta chain was observed in a study of T-cell memory formation after mild COVID-19. Looking at the study overall: Most TCR clusters belonged to a single donor. Study results and caveats: A balance of CD4 and CD8 characterized clones contracting day 15 to 85, whereas later expanders leaned CD4+.

Unmatched junction bases numbered 6, after V lost 5 bases and J lost 0 bases. CDR3 size: 17 residues. CDR1 is LGHNA and CDR2 is YSLEER in the germline V gene. This clonotype has only a few counts. Its antigen is currently unknown. TCRdb recomputed calls from the 5' RACE reads with MiXCR, one row per CDR3 protein. Of just under 550,000 distinct CDR3 sequences in the sample, roughly 21% are singletons; the top ten hold about an eighth. Sequenced material: PBMCs or a T cell subset sorted from them (not recorded which). V usage is TRBV4-3 and J usage is TRBJ2-1; 11 bases map to TRBD2. The sequence was obtained from an adult woman who had mild COVID-19 (a few samples of this study predate the infection). Cell type and time point are not known. CDR3 sequence: CASSAGTSGSSYNEQFF. The CDR3 bases are TGCGCCAGCAGCGCCGGGACTAGCGGTAGCTCCTACAATGAGCAGTTCTTC.